A single sample gave rise to the 21 T cell receptor beta chains below, sequenced in a study of shared clonotypes between healthy human individuals. Repertoires were generated with immunoSEQ multiplex PCR, while TCRdb's copy carries only in-frame clones and drops some. The table shows a few million clones, with under 97% occurring only once. Sequenced: naive CD4+ T cells sorted from blood. Subset: CD45RA+ positively selected. The receptors were sampled from a man aged 18 to 29 in good health.

This clone was found once. V is TRBV2 and J is TRBJ1-2; 10 nucleotides line up with TRBD1. Germline V gives CDR1 SNHLY, CDR2 FYNNEI. This CDR3 contains 14 residues. The J segment lost 7 bases and the V segment lost 1 base, leaving 3 bases of the junction unmatched. The CDR3 sequence: CASSEGGQGPGYTF. The DNA for the CDR3 is TGTGCCAGCAGTGAAGGGGGACAGGGGCCTGGCTACACCTTC.

This chain uses TRBV15 with TRBJ2-3; D may be TRBD1 (5 bases). The CDR3 sequence is 14 residues long. Germline V gene sequence: CDR1 LNHNV, CDR2 YYDKDF (reference sequence). V was shortened by 5 bases and J by 4 bases, with 13 bases between the two germline ends. The chain's CDR3 is CATSARVPADTQYF. CDR3 bases: TGTGCCACCAGCGCCAGGGTCCCTGCAGATACGCAGTATTTT. The complete variable domain, with remaining parts taken from reference TRBV15 and TRBJ2-3, reads DAMVIQNPRYQVTQFGKPVTLSCSQTLNHNVMYWYQQKSSQAPKLLFHYYDKDFNNEADTPDNFQSRRPNTSFCFLDIRSPGLGDTAMYLCATSARVPADTQYFGPGTRLTVL.

The CDR3 DNA follows: TGTGCCAGCAGCCCCGCGGTACTAGCGGTTTACAATGAGCAGTTCTTC. As protein: CASSPAVLAVYNEQFF. The chain uses TRBV7-2 and TRBJ2-1; 8 nucleotides match TRBD2. Losses at the gene ends were 5 bases for V and 4 bases for J; bases not matched to a gene: 10. Per germline, CDR1 SGHTA and CDR2 FQGNSA. The CDR3 is 16 residues long.

V is TRBV7-9 and J is TRBJ1-1; a weak D match, TRBD1 (5 bases). Germline V gene data show CDR1 as SEHNR and CDR2 as FQNEAQ (reference sequence). There are 13 residues in the CDR3. V lost 1 base and J lost 7, with 10 bases in between. CDR3 in amino acids: CASSLVGGDEAFF. DNA for the CDR3: TGTGCCAGCAGCTTAGTTGGGGGGGATGAAGCTTTCTTT.

The V gene is TRBV5-1, the J gene TRBJ2-1; 11 bases align to TRBD1. The CDR3 length is 16 residues. The junction had 9 bases not matched to a gene; V was cut back by 4 bases and J by 6 bases. Germline V gives CDR1 SGHRS, CDR2 YFSETQ. CDR3 protein: CASSRAGTGGSNEQFF. The CDR3 DNA follows: TGCGCCAGCAGCCGAGCCGGGACAGGGGGGAGCAATGAGCAGTTCTTC.

This clone appeared a few times. The chain has TRBV30 and TRBJ2-4; 7 bases fit TRBD1. The germline V gene has CDR1 GTSNPN and CDR2 SVGIG (reference sequence). V was clipped by 1 base and J by 6 bases; unmatched bases: 6. CDR3 length equals 14 residues. Written as DNA, the CDR3 is TGTGCCTGGAGTGCCACAGGGGCGTCAAACATTCAGTACTTC. This sequence encodes CAWSATGASNIQYF. The whole variable domain, remainder taken from reference TRBV30 and TRBJ2-4, is SQTIHQWPATLVQPVGSPLSLECTVEGTSNPNLYWYRQAAGRGLQLLFYSVGIGQISSEVPQNLSASRPQDRQFILSSKKLLLSDSGFYLCAWSATGASNIQYFGAGTRLSVL.

The V call is TRBV28, the J call TRBJ2-7, with D possibly matching TRBD1 (6 bases). Germline V CDR1 and CDR2: MDHEN, SYDVKM. Deletions cut 6 bases from V and 2 bases from J, with 17 bases between. This CDR3 comprises 15 residues. The CDR3 sequence: CASRPRDRNAYEQYF. In DNA form, the CDR3 reads TGTGCCAGCAGACCTCGAGACAGGAACGCCTACGAGCAGTACTTC.

In this sample, this clone turned up once. J is TRBJ2-5 and V is TRBV5-4, with 8 bases matching TRBD2. Germline V gene data show CDR1 as SGHNT and CDR2 as YYREEE (reference sequence). The CDR3 loop spans 16 amino acids. Losses at the gene ends were 0 bases for V and 1 base for J; bases not matched to a gene: 5. The CDR3 protein is CASSLGVAGIQETQYF. Written as DNA, the CDR3 is TGTGCCAGCAGCTTGGGGGTAGCGGGGATCCAAGAGACCCAGTACTTC.

The rearrangement uses TRBV7-9 and TRBJ2-7; D tentatively fits TRBD1 or TRBD2 (5 bases each). CDR1 is SEHNR, CDR2 FQNEAQ, per germline (reference sequence). The V gene lost 5 bases and the J gene lost 5 bases, with 19 bases spanning the gap. The CDR3 consists of 15 residues. The CDR3 sequence: CASSRTGTVQDEQYF. For the CDR3, the DNA is TGTGCCAGCAGCCGGACTGGGACGGTCCAGGACGAGCAGTACTTC.

The chain uses TRBV19 and TRBJ2-2; D is unclear. With 1 base removed from V and 3 bases from J, the gap between germline ends came to 9 bases. Germline values: CDR1 LNHDA, CDR2 SQIVND (reference sequence). This CDR3 has 15 amino acids. The CDR3 is CASSIGLGHTGELFF. As DNA, the CDR3 is TGTGCCAGTAGTATAGGGCTAGGTCACACCGGGGAGCTGTTTTTT.

The CDR3 region has the DNA TGTGCCAGCAGGGTACAGGGGGGTGACGAGCAGTACTTC. This gives the protein CASRVQGGDEQYF. The V call is TRBV11-2, the J call TRBJ2-7, with 8 bases aligning to TRBD1. Losses at the gene ends were 6 bases for V and 5 bases for J; bases not matched to a gene: 6. Germline V gene lookup returns CDR1 SGHAT and CDR2 FQNNGV. This CDR3 has 13 amino acids.

The chain carries TRBV5-6 and TRBJ2-7, with 8 bases identical to TRBD2. J gave up 2 bases and V 0 bases, and 4 bases lay outside the gene matches. The length of the CDR3 is 15 residues. Per germline, CDR1 SGHDT and CDR2 YYEEEE. CDR3 sequence reads: CASSLVASGPYEQYF. The CDR3 DNA reads as TGTGCCAGCAGCTTGGTTGCTAGCGGGCCCTACGAGCAGTACTTC.

This clone has just one count. The chain recombines TRBV28 with TRBJ1-4; no firm D call. This CDR3 comprises 13 residues. Per the germline V gene, CDR1 is MDHEN and CDR2 is SYDVKM. The CDR3 bases are TGTGCTACCACCGGCGGGAAGGGAGAAAAACTGTTTTTT. Protein: CATTGGKGEKLFF.

CDR3 coding DNA: TGTGCCTGGAGGTCGGGTTCCTACGAGCAGTACTTC. This translates into CAWRSGSYEQYF. The V call is TRBV30, the J call TRBJ2-7, with D unclear. V lost 3 bases to trimming and J lost 1 base, with 7 bases between them. CDR1 and CDR2 (germline): GTSNPN, SVGIG (reference sequence). The CDR3 contains 12 residues.

The chain joins TRBV18 to TRBJ1-2; D remains unclear. This CDR3 comprises 15 residues. Germline CDR1 reads KGHSH; CDR2 reads LQKENI. With 3 bases removed from V and 3 bases from J, the gap between germline ends came to 14 bases. CDR3 coding DNA: TGTGCCAGCTCACCCCCTAATTGGCCAGACTATGGCTACACCTTC. This translates into CASSPPNWPDYGYTF.

This clone was recorded only once. This chain connects TRBV30 to TRBJ1-1; D not resolved. Per germline, CDR1 GTSNPN and CDR2 SVGIG (reference sequence). The CDR3 extends over 13 amino acids. V shed 5 bases and J shed 2 bases, with 12 bases lying between them. The CDR3 bases are TGTGCCTGGTTCCGGTTCGACAACACTGAAGCTTTCTTT. Protein sequence: CAWFRFDNTEAFF.

The chain joins TRBV6-6 to TRBJ2-1; a weak D match, TRBD1 (6 bases). The CDR3 totals 15 residues. Between the trimmed V and J ends, which lost 6 bases and 5 bases, there was a span of 17 bases. Germline values: CDR1 MNHNY, CDR2 SVGAGI (reference sequence). CDR3 protein: CASRETGKGNNEQFF. CDR3 nucleotide sequence: TGTGCCAGCAGGGAAACAGGGAAGGGGAACAATGAGCAGTTCTTC.

This chain connects TRBV5-1 to TRBJ2-7; the match to TRBD1 covers 7 bases. The CDR3 totals 15 residues. CDR1 SGHRS and CDR2 YFSETQ come from the germline V gene. The junction had 10 bases not matched to a gene; V was cut back by 4 bases and J by 3 bases. The CDR3 is CASSAATGSLYEQYF. DNA for the CDR3: TGCGCCAGCAGCGCAGCGACAGGGAGTCTCTACGAGCAGTACTTC.

The chain is built from TRBV7-2 and TRBJ1-4; the match to TRBD1 covers 10 bases. Germline V CDR1 and CDR2: SGHTA, FQGNSA. V was clipped by 5 bases and J by 5 bases; unmatched bases: 5. The CDR3 spans 15 residues. The CDR3 loop is CASSRRTGGNEKLFF. Here the CDR3 DNA reads TGTGCCAGCAGCCGCCGGACAGGGGGGAATGAAAAACTGTTTTTT.

This sequence joins TRBV27 and TRBJ2-3; 7 bases align to TRBD2. The length of the CDR3 is 16 residues. The germline V gene has CDR1 MNHEY and CDR2 SMNVEV (reference sequence). The trim removed 3 bases at V and 1 base at J, leaving 7 bases unmatched. CDR3 residues: CASSFIVGGGTDTQYF. Here the CDR3 DNA reads TGTGCCAGCAGTTTCATCGTTGGGGGGGGCACAGATACGCAGTATTTT.

V usage is TRBV6-6 and J usage is TRBJ2-2; weak D call: TRBD2 (6 bases). The V end was cut by 7 bases, the J end by 5 bases, with 11 bases between. CDR1 is MNHNY, CDR2 SVGAGI, per germline (reference sequence). This CDR3 comprises 13 residues. The CDR3 spells CASTYGGTGELFF. Written as DNA, the CDR3 is TGTGCCAGCACCTATGGGGGGACCGGGGAGCTGTTTTTT.